This TCR beta chain was recorded in a study of T cells in Graves' hyperthyroidism and ophthalmopathy. As for the study in general: Peripheral blood was secured at the point of initial diagnosis, before any treatment. Whole-study results and caveats: Onset of ophthalmopathy came a median 6.5 months after the model predicted it. A 13 V-J signature model discriminated ophthalmopathy versus stable hyperthyroidism.

Lactation, pregnancy, other autoimmune disease or uncontrolled infection excluded patients. It was RNA transcripts that yielded the amplified TCR beta CDR3 regions. RT-PCR in the first round (using the HTBI primer set) targeted the TCR CDR3. TCRdb re-called the multiplex PCR reads through MiXCR, storing one row per CDR3 protein. The data contain 500,000 to 650,000 distinct CDR3 sequences, just under 20% of them seen just once; the ten biggest clones take up 47%. CDR3 length equals 15 residues. Unmatched junction bases numbered 10, after V lost 6 bases and J lost 4 bases. CDR1 and CDR2 from the germline V gene are DFQATT and SNEGSKA (reference sequence). This clonotype was counted between two and nine times. Its target is unknown.

The rearrangement uses TRBV20-1 and TRBJ2-3, with 10 bases aligning to TRBD2. This TCR was recovered from a man between 40 and 49 years old with Graves' ophthalmopathy. Sequencing was performed on blood. CDR3 sequence: CSAAKSGGAADTQYF. Here the CDR3 DNA reads TGCAGTGCGGCCAAAAGCGGGGGGGCCGCAGATACGCAGTATTTT.